This T cell receptor (beta chain) was identified in a study of T cells in Graves' hyperthyroidism and ophthalmopathy. Amplification yielded TCR beta CDR3 regions, with RNA transcripts as the source. HTBI primers were the set used in a first-round RT-PCR of the TCR CDR3. One entry per CDR3 protein results from TCRdb running MiXCR on the multiplex PCR reads. The sample includes roughly 240,000 distinct CDR3 sequences, about a sixth of them seen just once. This clonotype was seen ten or more times. The TCR was taken from a woman aged 18-30 years with Graves' ophthalmopathy. Input material: blood.

CDR3 loop: CASSWGREQPQHF. The CDR3 nucleotides are TGTGCCAGCAGCTGGGGCAGGGAACAGCCCCAGCATTTT. This rearrangement joins TRBV11-2 to TRBJ1-5; possibly TRBD1 for D (5 bases). The germline CDR1 and CDR2 sequences are SGHAT and FQNNGV. The CDR3 covers 13 residues. V lost 4 bases, J lost 7 bases, and 11 bases lay in between.